One and the same sample provided the 19 T cell receptor beta chains below, sequenced in a study of T cell responses to AZD1222 COVID-19 vaccine. The protocol was immunoSEQ multiplex PCR, while the TCRdb copy is restricted to in-frame clones and leaves out a portion. The sample contains some 150,000 clones, more than 80% of which appear only once. This sample comprised peripheral blood, obtained on day 0 of AZD1222 vaccination. All receptors derive from an adult in good health.

The table lists this clone with a count of one. V gene TRBV30 combines with J gene TRBJ1-1, with TRBD1 as a possible D gene (6 bases). Germline CDR1 reads GTSNPN; CDR2 reads SVGIG (reference sequence). The CDR3 sequence is 13 residues long. V gave up 1 base and J gave up 4 bases, with 10 bases separating them. In DNA, the CDR3 is TGTGCCTGGAGTGCGCTCAGGGGCACTGAAGCTTTCTTT. Its translation: CAWSALRGTEAFF. Full variable domain (rest looked up from reference TRBV30 and TRBJ1-1): SQTIHQWPATLVQPVGSPLSLECTVEGTSNPNLYWYRQAAGRGLQLLFYSVGIGQISSEVPQNLSASRPQDRQFILSSKKLLLSDSGFYLCAWSALRGTEAFFGQGTRLTVV.

The chain is built from TRBV7-9 and TRBJ2-2; D gene unclear. The CDR3 runs 14 residues. CDR1 is SEHNR and CDR2 is FQNEAQ in the germline V gene (reference sequence). V was pared by 0 bases and J by 1 base, with 3 bases between. CDR3 sequence: CASSLAGNTGELFF. CDR3 in DNA: TGTGCCAGCAGCTTAGCGGGGAACACCGGGGAGCTGTTTTTT. The full variable domain, with the rest looked up from reference TRBV7-9 and TRBJ2-2, is DTGVSQNPRHKITKRGQNVTFRCDPISEHNRLYWYRQTLGQGPEFLTYFQNEAQLEKSRLLSDRFSAERPKGSFSTLEIQRTEQGDSAMYLCASSLAGNTGELFFGEGSRLTVL.

The J gene is TRBJ1-2, the V gene TRBV28; D gene unclear. This CDR3 is built from 11 residues. Germline assignment: CDR1 MDHEN and CDR2 SYDVKM. The ends were cut back, 8 bases at V and 7 bases at J, with 11 bases in the middle. The CDR3 reads CASYHGSGYTF. In DNA form, the CDR3 reads TGTGCCAGCTACCACGGCAGTGGCTACACCTTC.

The chain employs TRBV27 and TRBJ2-1; unclear D gene. The CDR3 has 15 amino acids. V lost 5 bases and J 0 bases, leaving 11 bases between the germline ends. The germline V gene has CDR1 MNHEY and CDR2 SMNVEV (reference sequence). CDR3 protein: CASSPWSSSYNEQFF. The CDR3 coding sequence is TGTGCCAGCAGTCCTTGGTCCAGCTCCTACAATGAGCAGTTCTTC.

This clone was observed once. V and J are TRBV6-4 and TRBJ1-5; no clear D gene. Per germline, CDR1 MRHNA and CDR2 SNTAGT. With 0 bases removed from V and 7 bases from J, the gap between germline ends came to 13 bases. The CDR3 is made up of 15 amino acids. Written as DNA, the CDR3 is TGTGCCAGCAGTGACTCTGCCGGGCAACTCCAGCCCCAGCATTTT. Its protein product is CASSDSAGQLQPQHF.

This chain connects TRBV4-2 to TRBJ1-4, with D perhaps TRBD1 (6 bases). Germline V gives CDR1 LGHNA, CDR2 YNFKEQ. The CDR3 is 15 residues long. Trimming pared 1 base from V and 3 bases from J, leaving 9 bases between. The CDR3 DNA sequence: TGTGCCAGCAGCCAAGGACAGGTAGCTAATGAAAAACTGTTTTTT. Protein: CASSQGQVANEKLFF.

The V call is TRBV6-5, the J call TRBJ1-1; D remains unclear. CDR1 is MNHEY, CDR2 SVGAGI, per germline. The CDR3 consists of 13 residues. V was pared by 8 bases and J by 0 bases, with 10 bases between. DNA for the CDR3: TGTGCCAGCTCCTCAGGTTTGAACACTGAAGCTTTCTTT. Translated, it gives CASSSGLNTEAFF.

This rearrangement joins TRBV9 to TRBJ1-4; tentatively, D is TRBD1 (5 bases). V dropped 0 bases and J dropped 2 bases, with 8 bases sitting between them. Germline CDR1 reads SGDLS; CDR2 reads YYNGEE. The CDR3 extends over 15 amino acids. CDR3 protein: CASSVGGVTNEKLFF. The CDR3 region has the DNA TGTGCCAGCAGCGTAGGAGGGGTGACTAATGAAAAACTGTTTTTT.

This clone was recorded once. This chain links TRBV4-2 with TRBJ2-5; D possibly corresponds to TRBD2 (5 bases). CDR3 size: 14 residues. V was cut by 1 base and J by 0 bases, with 6 bases left in between. Germline CDR1 and CDR2: LGHNA and YNFKEQ. This CDR3 is CASSQVANQETQYF. For the CDR3, the DNA is TGTGCCAGCAGCCAAGTAGCGAACCAAGAGACCCAGTACTTC.

The chain uses TRBV6-5 and TRBJ1-4; 8 bases map to TRBD1. The V gene's germline CDR1 is MNHEY and CDR2 SVGAGI. This CDR3 region has 14 residues. V shed 6 bases and J 7 bases; nucleotides not matched to a gene: 7. CDR3 DNA sequence: TGTGCCAGCAGAACGACAGGGGTAATTGAAAAACTGTTTTTT. Translation gives CASRTTGVIEKLFF.

The chain joins TRBV4-1 to TRBJ1-4, with D possibly being TRBD1 (5 bases). Looked up from germline, CDR1 is MGHRA and CDR2 is YSYEKL. V dropped 0 bases and J dropped 4 bases, with 12 bases sitting between them. CDR3 size: 16 residues. CDR3 residues: CASSQEETAFNEKLFF. In DNA, the CDR3 is TGCGCCAGCAGCCAAGAGGAGACAGCTTTTAATGAAAAACTGTTTTTT.

Of note for this clone: The sample carries other DNA sequences with the same CDR3. The chain is built from TRBV20-1 and TRBJ2-3; D gene ambiguous. Germline loops: CDR1 DFQATT, CDR2 SNEGSKA (reference sequence). The V and J ends lost 2 bases and 0 bases respectively, with 0 bases between them. The CDR3 contains 11 residues. Here the CDR3 reads CSARSTDTQYF. In DNA form, the CDR3 reads TGCAGTGCTAGAAGCACAGATACGCAGTATTTT.

This clone was observed a single time. V gene TRBV18 combines with J gene TRBJ1-4, with 7 nucleotides matching TRBD1. Germline values: CDR1 KGHSH, CDR2 LQKENI. The CDR3 covers 15 residues. Trimming took 4 bases from V and 7 from J; bases not matched to a gene: 9. The CDR3 region is CASSLRTGLGEKLFF. The CDR3 coding sequence is TGTGCCAGCTCACTGAGGACAGGCTTGGGTGAAAAACTGTTTTTT.

The genes are TRBV20-1 and TRBJ2-7; D might be TRBD1 (5 bases). Germline V gene sequence: CDR1 DFQATT, CDR2 SNEGSKA (reference sequence). V lost 5 bases and J lost 6, with 11 bases in between. The CDR3 runs to 11 residues. CDR3 amino acids: CSAVDRGEQYF. The CDR3 DNA is TGCAGTGCTGTGGATAGGGGCGAGCAGTACTTC.

The CDR3 spells CASSLQLGTGLPSSGNTIYF. Here the CDR3 DNA reads TGCGCCAGCAGCCTACAATTGGGGACAGGACTTCCTAGCTCTGGAAACACCATATATTTT. The chain employs TRBV5-1 and TRBJ1-3; 8 bases agree with TRBD1. V shed 4 bases, J shed 0 bases, and the junction held 18 bases outside the gene matches. CDR3 length equals 20 residues. Germline V gives CDR1 SGHRS, CDR2 YFSETQ. Supplemented by reference TRBV5-1 and TRBJ1-3, the full variable domain reads KAGVTQTPRYLIKTRGQQVTLSCSPISGHRSVSWYQQTPGQGLQFLFEYFSETQRNKGNFPGRFSGRQFSNSRSEMNVSTLELGDSALYLCASSLQLGTGLPSSGNTIYFGEGSWLTVV.

This clone was observed a handful of times. The chain couples TRBV6-5 to TRBJ1-1; a weak D match, TRBD1 (6 bases). The CDR3 contains 14 residues. Germline V gives CDR1 MNHEY, CDR2 SVGAGI. V lost 6 bases and J lost 10, with 21 bases in between. The CDR3 DNA follows: TGTGCCAGCAGAACGGACAGACCGACCCGGGGAGCTTTCTTT. It specifies CASRTDRPTRGAFF.

The chain combines TRBV5-1 with TRBJ2-1, with 11 bases that match TRBD2. After removal of 2 bases from V and 4 bases from J, the junction contained 2 bases not matched to a gene. Germline CDR1 reads SGHRS; CDR2 reads YFSETQ. The CDR3 spans 15 residues. The CDR3 here is CASSFTSGSYNEQFF. The CDR3, as DNA: TGCGCCAGCAGCTTTACTAGCGGGAGTTACAATGAGCAGTTCTTC.

The chain couples TRBV19 to TRBJ1-1; a possible D gene is TRBD1 (6 bases). CDR3 length equals 15 residues. Trimming cost V 5 bases and J 5 bases, with 18 bases left between them. Germline CDR1 is LNHDA and CDR2 is SQIVND (reference sequence). The chain's CDR3 is CASSYHPQGRTEAFF. The CDR3 bases are TGTGCCAGTAGTTACCACCCGCAGGGGCGGACTGAAGCTTTCTTT. The complete variable domain, with remaining parts taken from reference TRBV19 and TRBJ1-1, reads DGGITQSPKYLFRKEGQNVTLSCEQNLNHDAMYWYRQDPGQGLRLIYYSQIVNDFQKGDIAEGYSVSREKKESFPLTVTSAQKNPTAFYLCASSYHPQGRTEAFFGQGTRLTVV.

This clone has just one count. The rearrangement joins TRBV7-8 to TRBJ1-6; TRBD1 might be the D (5 bases). V was clipped by 1 base and J by 6 bases, with 10 bases between them. The CDR3 contains 15 residues. CDR1 and CDR2 (germline): SGHVS, FQNEAQ. The CDR3 spells CASSLEGRANSPLHF. The CDR3 DNA follows: TGTGCCAGCAGCTTAGAGGGACGGGCTAATTCACCCCTCCACTTT.